Each of the 3 T cell receptor beta chains below was sequenced from the same sample in a study of blood T cell repertoires in COVID-19. Sequencing used immunoSEQ multiplex PCR; TCRdb keeps in-frame clones, though not all of them. Of tens of thousands of clones listed, about 85% are singletons. Sequenced material: peripheral blood. The receptors derive from a man aged 45-65 years with acute or convalescent COVID-19.

The V and J genes are TRBV30 and TRBJ1-3; the D is unclear. Germline V CDR1 and CDR2: GTSNPN, SVGIG (reference sequence). The ends were cut back, 2 bases at V and 0 bases at J, with 14 bases in the middle. The CDR3 covers 16 residues. The CDR3 reads CAWSPPGRGSGNTIYF. Here the CDR3 DNA reads TGTGCCTGGAGTCCACCTGGTCGGGGCTCTGGAAACACCATATATTTT.

This chain connects TRBV28 to TRBJ2-4; possibly TRBD2 for D (5 bases). This CDR3 has 14 amino acids. Germline CDR1 is MDHEN and CDR2 is SYDVKM. The ends were cut back, 1 base at V and 9 bases at J, with 13 bases in the middle. CDR3 DNA sequence: TGTGCCAGCAGTTTATCGGTAGCGAAGGGCATTCAGTACTTC. It encodes CASSLSVAKGIQYF. Full variable domain (outside the CDR3, taken from reference TRBV28 and TRBJ2-4): DVKVTQSSRYLVKRTGEKVFLECVQDMDHENMFWYRQDPGLGLRLIYFSYDVKMKEKGDIPEGYSVSREKKERFSLILESASTNQTSMYLCASSLSVAKGIQYFGAGTRLSVL.

The V gene is TRBV7-9, the J gene TRBJ2-3, with D maybe TRBD1 (7 bases). V was cut by 1 base and J by 2 bases, with 10 bases left in between. This CDR3 contains 15 residues. Germline V CDR1 and CDR2: SEHNR, FQNEAQ (reference sequence). In nucleotides, the CDR3 is TGTGCCAGCAGCTTAGTGGAGGGGGCCACAGATACGCAGTATTTT. Translated: CASSLVEGATDTQYF.